This T cell receptor beta chain was observed in a study of T cell repertoires in cytomegalovirus infection. Study summary: Public signatures in TCR beta pointed to CMV infection and matching HLA type. Study-wide results and caveats: Identification of carriers of CMV plus the relevant HLA was achieved through cumulative public TCR beta family frequency. The response measured ex vivo was dominated by TCR beta clonotypes (HLA-C-restricted and CMV-specific).

With 4 bases removed from V and 2 bases from J, the gap between germline ends came to 7 bases. Germline V gene lookup returns CDR1 MGHDK and CDR2 SYGVNS. The CDR3 covers 13 residues. In regard to this clonotype: The target antigen is unknown.

TCRdb re-called the reads with MiXCR, one entry per CDR3 protein. The top ten clones hold 2.8% of a sample with 680,000 or so distinct CDR3 sequences, 35% to 45% of them seen once. The J gene is TRBJ2-3, the V gene TRBV25-1; D gene ambiguous. This clonotype was obtained from a human donor in good health (CMV status not recorded). Some clones in this sample may be carry-over from other donors' samples. The sample was PBMCs. The DNA of the CDR3 is TGTGCCAGCAGTGCCCCTCCCACAGATACGCAGTATTTT. Protein: CASSAPPTDTQYF.